Each of the 13 T cell receptor beta chains below was sequenced from the same sample in a study of T cells in Graves' hyperthyroidism and ophthalmopathy. Using RNA transcripts as the source, TCR beta CDR3 regions were amplified. A first-round RT-PCR of the TCR CDR3 used the HTBI primer set. MiXCR, run by TCRdb on the multiplex PCR reads, gives a single entry per CDR3 protein. The repertoire has approximately 600,000 distinct CDR3 sequences, 14% to 15% of them found once; the top ten carry around 4.5%. Sequencing was done on a sample of blood. The receptor source for this set is a woman aged 40 to 50 with Graves' ophthalmopathy.

V usage is TRBV5-4 and J usage is TRBJ1-2, with TRBD1 identical over 7 bases. Germline values: CDR1 SGHNT, CDR2 YYREEE (reference sequence). V lost 7 bases and J lost 8; bases outside the gene matches: 11. The CDR3 covers 13 residues. The CDR3 DNA is TGTGCCAGCTGGACAGGACGAGAAGGCGGCTACACCTTC. It codes for CASWTGREGGYTF.

This clonotype was counted between two and nine times. V usage is TRBV7-2 and J usage is TRBJ2-7; D is uncertain. The CDR3 length is 14 residues. V was cut by 5 bases and J by 2 bases, with 13 bases left in between. Germline CDR1 reads SGHTA; CDR2 reads FQGNSA. The CDR3 is CASSVNSAPYEQYF. The CDR3 coding sequence is TGTGCCAGCAGCGTAAACAGTGCCCCCTACGAGCAGTACTTC.

This clonotype was observed at least ten times. The chain is built from TRBV19 and TRBJ2-5; the D is unclear. The V gene lost 3 bases and the J gene lost 5 bases, with 13 bases spanning the gap. Germline V CDR1 and CDR2: LNHDA, SQIVND (reference sequence). The CDR3 contains 14 residues. The chain's CDR3 is CASSIVSRPETQYF. CDR3 bases: TGTGCCAGTAGTATCGTGTCGCGTCCCGAGACCCAGTACTTC.

There are many counts of this clonotype. This sequence joins TRBV7-2 and TRBJ1-6; tentative D call: TRBD1 (5 bases). This CDR3 comprises 14 residues. With 5 bases removed from V and 5 bases from J, the gap between germline ends came to 10 bases. Germline V gene data show CDR1 as SGHTA and CDR2 as FQGNSA. CDR3 protein: CASSPRGHNSPLHF. The CDR3 region has the DNA TGTGCCAGCAGCCCCCGGGGCCATAATTCACCCCTCCACTTT.

This sequence joins TRBV28 and TRBJ1-3; TRBD1 might be the D (6 bases). The CDR3 extends over 15 amino acids. CDR1 is MDHEN, CDR2 SYDVKM, per germline. V dropped 6 bases and J dropped 4 bases, with 16 bases sitting between them. This CDR3 reads CASRSPQGSGNTIYF. The CDR3, as DNA: TGTGCCAGCAGAAGCCCCCAGGGGTCCGGAAACACCATATATTTT.

This clonotype has just a few counts. The chain uses TRBV5-4 and TRBJ2-7; 8 nucleotides match TRBD1. The V gene end was trimmed by 3 bases and the J gene end by 3 bases; junction bases not matched to a gene: 17. The germline V gene encodes CDR1 SGHNT and CDR2 YYREEE (reference sequence). The CDR3 extends over 18 amino acids. In nucleotides, the CDR3 is TGTGCCAGCAGCTCGCTACGCAGGGGGCCAGCGCTTAGCTACGAGCAGTACTTC. It codes for CASSSLRRGPALSYEQYF.

This chain links TRBV4-3 with TRBJ2-5, with D perhaps given as TRBD1 or TRBD2 (5 bases each). The CDR3 is made up of 15 amino acids. V was clipped by 1 base and J by 7 bases, with 16 bases between them. In germline, CDR1 is LGHNA, CDR2 YSLEER. CDR3 nucleotides: TGCGCCAGCAGCCAAGGACTGGGGACGGAAGGGACCCAGTACTTC. Protein product: CASSQGLGTEGTQYF.

A note on this clonotype: One junction end disagrees with the germline gene, perhaps due to a read error. This chain joins TRBV18 and TRBJ1-6; maybe TRBD1 (6 bases). Germline V CDR1 and CDR2: KGHSH, LQKENI. This CDR3 spans 15 amino acids. CDR3 sequence reads: CASPPRQEPNSPLHF. The DNA for the CDR3 is TGTGCCAGCCCACCCCGACAGGAGCCCAATTCACCCCTCCACTTT.

The rearrangement links TRBV7-3 to TRBJ2-7, with TRBD1 matching 8 bases. V shed 2 bases, J shed 1 base, and the junction held 10 bases outside the gene matches. CDR3 length: 17 amino acids. CDR1 is SGHTA, CDR2 FQGTGA, per germline. CDR3 sequence (DNA): TGTGCCAGCAGCTTACCCCCAGAGACAGGGGCATCCTACGAGCAGTACTTC. Encoded protein: CASSLPPETGASYEQYF. Combining the CDR3 with reference TRBV7-3 and TRBJ2-7 gives the whole variable domain GAGVSQTPSNKVTEKGKYVELRCDPISGHTALYWYRQSLGQGPEFLIYFQGTGAADDSGLPNDRFFAVRPEGSVSTLKIQRTERGDSAVYLCASSLPPETGASYEQYFGPGTRLTVT.

This clonotype was counted at least ten times. This chain uses TRBV6-5 with TRBJ2-5, with D uncertain. The CDR3 runs to 14 residues. V lost 0 bases and J lost 5, with 10 bases in between. Germline-derived CDR1 and CDR2 are MNHEY and SVGAGI. The CDR3: CASSYSIRPETQYF. The CDR3 DNA sequence: TGTGCCAGCAGTTACTCGATACGTCCGGAGACCCAGTACTTC.

The rearrangement joins TRBV15 to TRBJ2-7, with unresolved D. CDR1 LNHNV and CDR2 YYDKDF come from the germline V gene (reference sequence). V lost 1 base, J lost 5 bases, and 9 bases lay in between. CDR3 length equals 13 residues. CDR3 nucleotides: TGTGCCACCAGCAGAGGTCTCGGCGACGAGCAGTACTTC. Protein product: CATSRGLGDEQYF.

The rearrangement links TRBV6-5 to TRBJ1-3; D is perhaps TRBD1 (5 bases). Trimming cost V 2 bases and J 0 bases, with 11 bases left between them. This CDR3 spans 16 amino acids. Germline V lookup: CDR1 MNHEY, CDR2 SVGAGI. The CDR3 sequence is CASSYGAVVSGNTIYF. In DNA form, the CDR3 reads TGTGCCAGCAGTTACGGGGCAGTCGTCTCTGGAAACACCATATATTTT.

This clonotype has a count of ten or more. The chain has TRBV11-2 and TRBJ1-2; no clear D gene. The CDR3 length is 12 residues. Germline loops: CDR1 SGHAT, CDR2 FQNNGV. The V and J ends lost 5 bases and 6 bases respectively, with 10 bases between them. The CDR3 loop is CASSRTVDGYTF. The CDR3 coding sequence is TGTGCCAGCAGCCGGACGGTTGATGGCTACACCTTC.